These 8 T cell receptor beta chains came from one sample sequenced in a study of OX40 agonist ivuxolimab in advanced cancers. TCRdb's copy holds only in-frame clones and misses some; the assay was immunoSEQ multiplex PCR. Of more than 80,000 clones listed, about nine tenths are singletons. The source material was CD4+ or CD8+ T cells sorted from blood, sampled in a trial of the OX40 agonist ivuxolimab. The receptor set was obtained from an adult with an advanced solid tumor such as melanoma, head and neck, liver or kidney cancer.

The chain employs TRBV11-3 and TRBJ2-4, with 9 bases lining up with TRBD1. V lost 4 bases, J lost 9 bases, and 7 bases stayed unmatched. There are 14 residues in the CDR3. CDR1 and CDR2 (germline): SGHNT, YENEEA. Here the CDR3 DNA reads TGTGCCAGCAGCTATCCGGGACAGGGAAGCATTCAGTACTTC. Encoded protein: CASSYPGQGSIQYF.

This clone has a handful of counts. The gene calls are TRBV5-1 and TRBJ2-5, with 10 bases matching TRBD2. CDR3 length: 16 amino acids. Germline CDR1 SGHRS, CDR2 YFSETQ. Trimming took 0 bases from V and 7 from J; bases not matched to a gene: 9. The CDR3 sequence is CASSLATAGGKVTQYF. For the CDR3, the DNA is TGCGCCAGCAGCTTGGCTACAGCGGGAGGGAAGGTGACCCAGTACTTC.

This clone came up once. V is TRBV6-1 and J is TRBJ2-2; TRBD1 aligns across 12 bases. V lost 3 bases, J lost 3 bases, and 2 bases stayed unmatched. Germline assignment: CDR1 MNHNS and CDR2 SASEGT. The length of the CDR3 is 16 residues. The CDR3 sequence is CASSEGTGGYTGELFF. CDR3 nucleotide sequence: TGTGCCAGCAGTGAGGGGACAGGGGGCTACACCGGGGAGCTGTTTTTT.

This clone was seen only a few times. The chain recombines TRBV6-1 with TRBJ1-1, with D unclear. V gave up 5 bases and J gave up 4 bases, with 11 bases separating them. The germline V gene has CDR1 MNHNS and CDR2 SASEGT. CDR3 size: 13 residues. The CDR3 sequence is CASSSQMGTEAFF. CDR3 coding DNA: TGTGCCAGCAGTTCCCAGATGGGCACTGAAGCTTTCTTT.

The chain's CDR3 is CASSLVAGGWTYEQYF. In DNA form, the CDR3 reads TGTGCCAGCAGCTTAGTGGCAGGTGGTTGGACCTACGAGCAGTACTTC. The rearrangement uses TRBV7-8 and TRBJ2-7; D gene unclear. V shed 1 base and J shed 2 bases, with 15 bases lying between them. Germline-derived CDR1 and CDR2 are SGHVS and FQNEAQ. CDR3 length equals 16 residues.

V and J are TRBV4-1 and TRBJ1-1, with 11 bases that match TRBD1. V was pared by 1 base and J by 7 bases, with 5 bases of the junction left unmatched. The germline gives CDR1 MGHRA, CDR2 YSYEKL. This CDR3 has 15 residues. DNA for the CDR3: TGCGCCAGCAGCCAAGCGGGACAGGGGGTTCGTGAAGCTTTCTTT. Residues: CASSQAGQGVREAFF.

This clone was detected only once. The chain combines TRBV11-2 with TRBJ1-5; no clear D. The CDR3 contains 12 residues. From germline, CDR1 is SGHAT and CDR2 FQNNGV. V was pared by 2 bases and J by 9 bases, with 8 bases between. CDR3 coding DNA: TGTGCCAGCAGCTTAAACGAAGGGCCCCAGCATTTT. Translation: CASSLNEGPQHF. The entire variable domain, with the rest obtained from reference TRBV11-2 and TRBJ1-5, is as follows: EAGVAQSPRYKIIEKRQSVAFWCNPISGHATLYWYQQILGQGPKLLIQFQNNGVVDDSQLPKDRFSAERLKGVDSTLKIQPAKLEDSAVYLCASSLNEGPQHFGDGTRLSIL.

V is TRBV28 and J is TRBJ1-2, with 9 nucleotides matching TRBD1. V lost 3 bases to trimming and J lost 4 bases; unmatched junction nucleotides: 3. From germline, CDR1 is MDHEN and CDR2 SYDVKM. The CDR3 loop spans 14 amino acids. The CDR3 spells CASSFSGQGYGYTF. The CDR3 region has the DNA TGTGCCAGCAGTTTCTCGGGACAGGGCTATGGCTACACCTTC.